The 32 T cell receptor beta chains reported below all come from one sample, sequenced in a study of monozygotic twins with inflammatory bowel disease. TCRdb re-called the 5' RACE reads and gives one entry per CDR3 protein, without DNA. The sample table includes about 160,000 distinct CDR3 sequences. Input material: blood. The receptors stem from a human donor with ulcerative colitis or Crohn's disease, or a healthy co-twin of an affected twin (not recorded which).

The genes are TRBV19 and TRBJ2-2. CDR1 LNHDA and CDR2 SQIVND come from the germline V gene (reference sequence). This CDR3 spans 13 amino acids. CDR3 protein: CASSIEGSGELFF.

This chain uses TRBV5-1 with TRBJ2-1; TCRdb picks TRBD1, but there is no DNA to check that call. The germline gives CDR1 SGHRS, CDR2 YFSETQ. The CDR3 contains 15 residues. The CDR3 here is CASSLKQGEYNEQFF.

This chain joins TRBV24-1 and TRBJ2-7. Germline CDR1 is KGHDR and CDR2 is SFDVKD. The CDR3 sequence is 17 residues long. The CDR3 loop is CATSDSGSNLGSYEQYF.

The V and J genes are TRBV20-1 and TRBJ2-1. The CDR3 covers 14 residues. The germline V gene has CDR1 DFQATT and CDR2 SNEGSKA (reference sequence). The CDR3 is CSASGVSSYNEQFF.

V is TRBV5-1 and J is TRBJ2-7; as DNA is missing, the TRBD2 call by TCRdb cannot be tested. Germline CDR1 reads SGHRS; CDR2 reads YFSETQ. This CDR3 has 13 residues. CDR3 in amino acids: CASSPDSNTKQYF.

This chain joins TRBV7-3 and TRBJ2-1; TCRdb returns TRBD1, unconfirmable since there is no DNA. The CDR3 consists of 15 residues. Germline lookup yields CDR1 SGHTA and CDR2 FQGTGA. The CDR3 spells CASSLAGQGSDEQFF.

The genes are TRBV20-1 and TRBJ2-3; TCRdb picks TRBD1, but there is no DNA to check that call. Germline loops: CDR1 DFQATT, CDR2 SNEGSKA (reference sequence). This CDR3 contains 13 residues. CDR3 sequence: CSAREAPTDTQYF.

The V gene is TRBV4-1, the J gene TRBJ1-2; as DNA is missing, the TRBD1 call by TCRdb cannot be tested. CDR1 is MGHRA, CDR2 YSYEKL, per germline. The CDR3 consists of 14 residues. The CDR3 loop is CASSQPGQKYGYTF.

The V call is TRBV7-2, the J call TRBJ2-5; lacking DNA, the TRBD1 call made by TCRdb goes unchecked. Germline V gives CDR1 SGHTA, CDR2 FQGNSA. This CDR3 spans 15 amino acids. The CDR3 loop reads CASSLVAGGQETQYF.

This chain uses TRBV7-8 with TRBJ2-7. CDR1 and CDR2 (germline): SGHVS, FQNEAQ. The CDR3 spans 14 residues. This CDR3 reads CASSLGRRLYEQYF.

The gene calls are TRBV20-1 and TRBJ1-2. This CDR3 is built from 12 residues. The germline V gene encodes CDR1 DFQATT and CDR2 SNEGSKA (reference sequence). The CDR3: CSARELSSGYTF.

The genes are TRBV7-2 and TRBJ2-1; TCRdb outputs TRBD2, but without DNA this stays unchecked. This CDR3 is 16 amino acids long. Germline values: CDR1 SGHTA, CDR2 FQGNSA. Here the CDR3 reads CASSVVGTSYGNEQFF.

The chain employs TRBV6-5 and TRBJ2-2; TCRdb's assignment of TRBD2 cannot be checked, as there is no DNA. This CDR3 spans 15 amino acids. Germline V gene data show CDR1 as MNHEY and CDR2 as SVGAGI. The CDR3: CASSSSYLAPGELFF.

CDR3 residues: CSASVGASDTQYF. V is TRBV20-1 and J is TRBJ2-3; TCRdb's D gene call, TRBD1, goes unchecked for lack of DNA. Germline loops: CDR1 DFQATT, CDR2 SNEGSKA (reference sequence). The CDR3 is 13 residues long.

This CDR3 reads CASIAMGGQNTEAFF. The V and J genes are TRBV19 and TRBJ1-1; TCRdb returns TRBD1, unconfirmable since there is no DNA. Germline V gives CDR1 LNHDA, CDR2 SQIVND (reference sequence). This CDR3 is built from 15 residues.

The CDR3 reads CASSSTRGATGELFF. The chain joins TRBV7-6 to TRBJ2-2; TCRdb names TRBD2, which stays unverified in the absence of DNA. Germline V gene data show CDR1 as SGHVS and CDR2 as FNYEAQ. The CDR3 totals 15 residues.

The V gene is TRBV7-2, the J gene TRBJ2-7; TCRdb names TRBD1, which stays unverified in the absence of DNA. CDR3 length: 14 amino acids. The germline CDR1 and CDR2 sequences are SGHTA and FQGNSA. The CDR3 sequence: CASSLGGGGYEQYF. Full variable domain (rest looked up from reference TRBV7-2 and TRBJ2-7): GAGVSQSPSNKVTEKGKDVELRCDPISGHTALYWYRQSLGQGLEFLIYFQGNSAPDKSGLPSDRFSAERTGGSVSTLTIQRTQQEDSAVYLCASSLGGGGYEQYFGPGTRLTVT.

V is TRBV7-9 and J is TRBJ1-2. CDR1 is SEHNR and CDR2 is FQNEAQ in the germline V gene (reference sequence). This CDR3 region has 13 residues. Here the CDR3 reads CASSLSGLEGYTF.

The chain links TRBV6-5 to TRBJ2-3; TCRdb lists TRBD2, though no DNA is available to test this call. The CDR3 runs 15 residues. Per the germline V gene, CDR1 is MNHEY and CDR2 is SVGAGI. CDR3 loop: CASSYSAGGTDTQYF.

V gene TRBV12-3 or TRBV12-4 combines with J gene TRBJ2-7; the TRBD1 assignment by TCRdb is unverifiable without DNA. There are 13 residues in the CDR3. Here the CDR3 reads CASSFRGAYEQYF.

The chain employs TRBV20-1 and TRBJ2-3; TCRdb reports TRBD2, a call that lacks DNA to check it against. In germline, CDR1 is DFQATT, CDR2 SNEGSKA (reference sequence). The CDR3 consists of 17 residues. The CDR3 loop reads CSARDRRKRGSTDTQYF.

The V call is TRBV28, the J call TRBJ2-2; TCRdb's D call of TRBD2 is untestable without DNA. This CDR3 comprises 14 residues. Germline V lookup: CDR1 MDHEN, CDR2 SYDVKM. The CDR3 here is CASSQGSNTGELFF.

V usage is TRBV27 and J usage is TRBJ2-5; TCRdb outputs TRBD1, but without DNA this stays unchecked. CDR1 is MNHEY and CDR2 is SMNVEV in the germline V gene (reference sequence). This CDR3 spans 13 amino acids. The CDR3 protein is CASRTGPWETQYF.

The chain recombines TRBV5-6 with TRBJ1-5; the D gene TCRdb calls, TRBD1, cannot be checked with no DNA. Germline values: CDR1 SGHDT, CDR2 YYEEEE. The CDR3 has 14 amino acids. This chain's CDR3 is CASSSTVGNQPQHF. The whole variable domain, remainder taken from reference TRBV5-6 and TRBJ1-5, is DAGVTQSPTHLIKTRGQQVTLRCSPKSGHDTVSWYQQALGQGPQFIFQYYEEEERQRGNFPDRFSGHQFPNYSSELNVNALLLGDSALYLCASSSTVGNQPQHFGDGTRLSIL.

The CDR3 region is CASSSPGTQYF. The V gene is TRBV12-3 or TRBV12-4, the J gene TRBJ2-3; the TCRdb call, TRBD1, lacks DNA for checking. This CDR3 spans 11 amino acids.

V usage is TRBV5-4 and J usage is TRBJ2-7; the D call from TCRdb, TRBD2, cannot be confirmed without DNA. Germline V lookup: CDR1 SGHNT, CDR2 YYREEE (reference sequence). CDR3 length: 15 residues. The CDR3 loop reads CASSPSGRGTYEQYF.

V usage is TRBV19 and J usage is TRBJ1-2. The CDR3 totals 15 residues. The V gene's germline CDR1 is LNHDA and CDR2 SQIVND (reference sequence). CDR3 sequence: CASLSTVKGPEGYTF.

This chain connects TRBV18 to TRBJ2-1. CDR3 size: 15 residues. Germline CDR1 is KGHSH and CDR2 is LQKENI. The CDR3 region is CASSPRGFSYNEQFF.

V is TRBV5-1 and J is TRBJ1-1; TCRdb's D gene call, TRBD1, goes unchecked for lack of DNA. CDR1 is SGHRS and CDR2 is YFSETQ in the germline V gene. This CDR3 contains 23 residues. CDR3 amino acids: CASSPSGQENTEAFFGQGTGAFF.

The genes are TRBV20-1 and TRBJ2-3; TCRdb gives TRBD1 as the D gene, but with no DNA this cannot be confirmed. This CDR3 has 12 residues. The germline gives CDR1 DFQATT, CDR2 SNEGSKA (reference sequence). This CDR3 is CRASGGANTQYF.

The chain links TRBV27 to TRBJ1-1; TCRdb's D call, TRBD1, is unchecked because there is no DNA. Germline values: CDR1 MNHEY, CDR2 SMNVEV (reference sequence). The CDR3 is 15 amino acids. CDR3 loop: CASSPHRESGTEAFF.

The chain joins TRBV3-1 to TRBJ1-1; TCRdb selects TRBD1, and the lack of DNA leaves this call unchecked. This CDR3 region has 14 residues. CDR1 is LGHDT, CDR2 YNNKEL, per germline (reference sequence). The CDR3 region is CASTTLGTGEKAFF. Complete variable domain (other parts from reference TRBV3-1 and TRBJ1-1): DTAVSQTPKYLVTQMGNDKSIKCEQNLGHDTMYWYKQDSKKFLKIMFSYNNKELIINETVPNRFSPKSPDKAHLNLHINSLELGDSAVYFCASTTLGTGEKAFFGQGTRLTVV.